Below, 16 T cell receptor beta chains from the same sample are listed, as sequenced in a study of blood T cell repertoires in COVID-19. Libraries were prepared by immunoSEQ multiplex PCR; TCRdb keeps only in-frame clonotypes and omits some of them. This sample carries some 60,000 clones, 85% of them seen once, and the ten largest clones take approximately 20%. Input material: peripheral blood. Receptors originate from a human donor in a cohort sampled during active COVID-19.

The CDR3 loop is CAYGGQGGNTIYF. The CDR3, as DNA: TGTGCCTACGGGGGACAGGGAGGAAACACCATATATTTT. The chain has TRBV11-2 and TRBJ1-3, with 9 bases aligning to TRBD1. V gave up 11 bases and J gave up 4 bases; unmatched junction bases: 6. This CDR3 has 13 residues. Germline CDR1 reads SGHAT; CDR2 reads FQNNGV.

The rearrangement joins TRBV5-4 to TRBJ2-2; TRBD1 agrees at 8 bases. Germline V lookup: CDR1 SGHNT, CDR2 YYREEE (reference sequence). CDR3 length: 14 residues. Trimming took 7 bases from V and 7 from J; bases not matched to a gene: 9. The CDR3 is CASRLQGAGGELFF. Written as DNA, the CDR3 is TGTGCCAGCCGACTCCAGGGGGCGGGCGGGGAGCTGTTTTTT.

A remark on this clone: One end of the junction does not line up with germline, which may come from a read error. V and J are TRBV3-1 (or the pseudogene TRBV3-2) and TRBJ2-5, with a possible D match to TRBD2 (7 bases). In germline, CDR1 is LGHDT, CDR2 YNNKEL (reference sequence). The length of the CDR3 is 12 residues. The CDR3 DNA is TGCGGGTGCGGGGGCGTTCAAGAGACCCAGTACTTC. Encoded protein: CGCGGVQETQYF.

In its sample, this clone was seen a few times. The CDR3 reads CASSTSLVNEQFF. The DNA for the CDR3 is TGTGCCAGTAGTACCTCACTAGTGAATGAGCAGTTCTTC. The chain carries TRBV19 and TRBJ2-1, with a weak D call TRBD2 (5 bases). CDR1 is LNHDA, CDR2 SQIVND, per germline (reference sequence). Between the trimmed V and J ends, which lost 4 bases and 7 bases, there was a span of 11 bases. The CDR3 spans 13 residues.

CDR3 nucleotides: TGTGCCAGTAGCCCGGGACTAGCCTTGCATGAGCAGTTCTTC. Its protein is CASSPGLALHEQFF. V gene TRBV19 combines with J gene TRBJ2-1; 9 bases match TRBD2. CDR1 LNHDA and CDR2 SQIVND come from the germline V gene (reference sequence). Trimming cost V 6 bases and J 8 bases; bases outside gene matches: 8. This CDR3 is 14 amino acids long.

This chain joins TRBV19 and TRBJ2-3; 12 positions agree with TRBD2. Germline V gene data show CDR1 as LNHDA and CDR2 as SQIVND (reference sequence). With 7 bases clipped from V and 7 bases from J, the junction kept 24 bases outside the gene matches. CDR3 length: 20 residues. The CDR3: CASTTSTGKAGTSGLYTQYF. The CDR3 DNA sequence: TGTGCCAGTACCACATCGACCGGGAAGGCCGGGACTAGCGGGCTCTATACGCAGTATTTT.

The chain uses TRBV29-1 and TRBJ2-7, with D tentatively TRBD2 (5 bases). The ends were cut back, 6 bases at V and 6 bases at J, with 21 bases in the middle. Germline V lookup: CDR1 SQVTM, CDR2 ANQGSEA. The CDR3 has 14 amino acids. The CDR3 here is CSVPGGALAREQYF. DNA for the CDR3: TGCAGCGTCCCAGGAGGCGCTTTGGCGCGCGAGCAGTACTTC.

This clone came up a few times. The chain combines TRBV6-1 with TRBJ1-3; D is uncertain. V was clipped by 1 base and J by 4 bases, with 11 bases between them. The CDR3 length is 15 residues. Germline CDR1 MNHNS, CDR2 SASEGT. CDR3 residues: CASSEGANGGNTIYF. The CDR3 DNA is TGTGCCAGCAGTGAAGGGGCAAATGGAGGAAACACCATATATTTT.

This rearrangement joins TRBV10-1 to TRBJ2-1, with D hard to call. The CDR3 is 16 amino acids. V was cut by 3 bases and J by 0 bases, with 12 bases left in between. Germline V gene lookup returns CDR1 WNHNN and CDR2 SYGVQD (reference sequence). The CDR3 DNA reads as TGCGCCAGCAGTGACCTGGGCAAGAGCTCCTACAATGAGCAGTTCTTC. Translation gives CASSDLGKSSYNEQFF.

The gene calls are TRBV10-3 and TRBJ1-3; no firm D call. Germline lookup yields CDR1 ENHRY and CDR2 SYGVKD. V was pared by 0 bases and J by 3 bases, with 12 bases between. The CDR3 extends over 16 amino acids. The CDR3 loop is CAISESIGRDGNTIYF. In nucleotides, the CDR3 is TGTGCCATCAGTGAGTCGATTGGGAGGGATGGAAACACCATATATTTT.

The genes are TRBV28 and TRBJ2-2; D gene uncertain. CDR1 and CDR2 from the germline V gene are MDHEN and SYDVKM. The CDR3 spans 11 residues. Trimming took 7 bases from V and 7 from J, leaving 7 bases between them. The CDR3 sequence: CASTLFGELFF. The CDR3 region has the DNA TGTGCCAGCACCCTCTTCGGGGAGCTGTTTTTT. Drawing the rest from reference TRBV28 and TRBJ2-2, the complete variable domain is DVKVTQSSRYLVKRTGEKVFLECVQDMDHENMFWYRQDPGLGLRLIYFSYDVKMKEKGDIPEGYSVSREKKERFSLILESASTNQTSMYLCASTLFGELFFGEGSRLTVL.

The chain is built from TRBV6-6 and TRBJ1-5, with 8 bases lining up with TRBD1. Germline lookup yields CDR1 MNHNY and CDR2 SVGAGI (reference sequence). After removal of 5 bases from V and 3 bases from J, the junction contained 12 bases not matched to a gene. CDR3 length equals 17 residues. CDR3 sequence reads: CASSRRGNRGSNQPQHF. CDR3 nucleotide sequence: TGTGCCAGCAGTCGCCGGGGGAACAGGGGGTCCAATCAGCCCCAGCATTTT.

The chain carries TRBV6-2 or TRBV6-3 and TRBJ1-5, with D possibly matching TRBD1 (5 bases). Germline V gene lookup returns CDR1 MNHEY and CDR2 SVGEGT. This CDR3 is 13 amino acids long. Deletions cut 4 bases from V and 5 bases from J, with 9 bases between. CDR3 in amino acids: CASSLTGDQPQHF. The CDR3 DNA reads TGTGCCAGCAGTTTAACAGGAGATCAGCCCCAGCATTTT.

The chain carries TRBV6-2 or TRBV6-3 and TRBJ2-3, with 10 nucleotides matching TRBD2. Germline CDR1 and CDR2: MNHEY and SVGEGT. The CDR3 extends over 15 amino acids. J lost 3 bases, V lost 5 bases, and 5 bases had no gene match. DNA of the CDR3: TGTGCCAGCAGTGACAGCGGGGGGGCAACAGATACGCAGTATTTT. Residues: CASSDSGGATDTQYF.

The V call is TRBV19, the J call TRBJ2-6; D is uncertain. This CDR3 comprises 15 residues. Germline V gives CDR1 LNHDA, CDR2 SQIVND (reference sequence). V was pared by 3 bases and J by 1 base, with 7 bases between. As DNA, the CDR3 is TGTGCCAGTAGTATTGGAGCGTCTGGGGCCAACGTCCTGACTTTC. Translation gives CASSIGASGANVLTF.

The J gene is TRBJ2-5, the V gene TRBV2; weak D call: TRBD1 (5 bases). V was trimmed by 8 bases and J by 7 bases, leaving 11 bases between them. Per the germline V gene, CDR1 is SNHLY and CDR2 is FYNNEI. This CDR3 spans 11 amino acids. DNA for the CDR3: TGTGCCAGCCTCATTCAGGGGACCCAGTACTTC. Its protein is CASLIQGTQYF.